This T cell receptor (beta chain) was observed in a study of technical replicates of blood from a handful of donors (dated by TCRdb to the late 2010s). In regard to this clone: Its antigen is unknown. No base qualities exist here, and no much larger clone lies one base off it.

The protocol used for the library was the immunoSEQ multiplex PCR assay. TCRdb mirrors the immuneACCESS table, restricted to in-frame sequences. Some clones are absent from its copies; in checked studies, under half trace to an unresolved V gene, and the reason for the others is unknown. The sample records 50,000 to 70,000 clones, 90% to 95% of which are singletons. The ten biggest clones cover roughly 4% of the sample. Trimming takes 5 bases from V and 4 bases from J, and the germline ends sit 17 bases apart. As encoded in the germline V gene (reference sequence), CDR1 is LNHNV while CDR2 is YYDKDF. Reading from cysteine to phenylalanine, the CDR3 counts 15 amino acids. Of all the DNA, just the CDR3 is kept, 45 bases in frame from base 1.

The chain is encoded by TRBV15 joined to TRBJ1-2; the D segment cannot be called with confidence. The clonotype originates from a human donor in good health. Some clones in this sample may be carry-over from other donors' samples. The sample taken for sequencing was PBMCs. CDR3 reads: CATSGAHRVGYGYTF. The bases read TGTGCCACCAGCGGAGCCCATCGGGTGGGCTATGGCTACACCTTC.